This TCR beta chain was captured by sequencing in a study of early T cells in non-severe SARS-CoV-2 infection. Overall study context: From unsorted whole blood, bulk RNA was sequenced, and the chains remained unpaired.

This CDR3 contains 13 residues. The V gene's germline CDR1 is LNHNV and CDR2 YYDKDF (reference sequence). V shed 3 bases and J shed 6 bases, with 10 bases lying between them. From the 5' RACE reads, TCRdb called clonotypes with MiXCR, one entry per CDR3 protein. The sample has 50,000 to 75,000 distinct CDR3 sequences, about 10% seen once. The chain couples TRBV15 to TRBJ2-3; D not certain. The material sequenced was whole blood, taken at baseline. This TCR was recovered from an adult who was a healthcare worker with PCR-confirmed SARS-CoV-2 infection or an uninfected control (not recorded which). The CDR3 bases are TGTGCCACCAGCAGCTCGGTATTTGATACGCAGTATTTT. Its protein is CATSSSVFDTQYF.